The 11 T cell receptor beta chains presented below share a single source sample, sequenced in a study of shared clonotypes between healthy human individuals. Here immunoSEQ multiplex PCR was the method, and the copy in TCRdb shows in-frame clones only, minus some. Of 2 million to 2.5 million clones in the sample, 85% to 95% were seen once. The sequenced sample consisted of naive CD4+ T cells sorted from blood. The subset is: CD45RA+ positively selected. These receptors were taken from a man aged 18-30 years in good health.

The rearrangement uses TRBV20-1 and TRBJ1-2, with TRBD1 as a possible D gene (5 bases). Germline assignment: CDR1 DFQATT and CDR2 SNEGSKA (reference sequence). The CDR3 consists of 10 residues. Trimming pared 8 bases from V and 2 bases from J, leaving 6 bases between. Here the CDR3 reads CSRDNYGYTF. The CDR3, as DNA: TGCAGTCGGGACAACTATGGCTACACCTTC.

The rearrangement uses TRBV10-3 and TRBJ2-7; maybe TRBD2 (5 bases). Germline CDR1 reads ENHRY; CDR2 reads SYGVKD. This CDR3 comprises 17 residues. V was pared by 0 bases and J by 3 bases, with 18 bases between. The CDR3 here is CAISESSGGRGYYEQYF. The CDR3 nucleotides are TGTGCCATCAGTGAGTCTTCCGGCGGCAGAGGGTACTACGAGCAGTACTTC.

The J gene is TRBJ2-7, the V gene TRBV19; TRBD1 agrees at 7 bases. Germline-derived CDR1 and CDR2 are LNHDA and SQIVND (reference sequence). The CDR3 runs 15 residues. V shed 5 bases, J shed 0 bases, and the junction held 7 bases outside the gene matches. The CDR3 DNA sequence: TGTGCCAGTAGTCGGACAGGTTTAACCTCCTACGAGCAGTACTTC. Translated: CASSRTGLTSYEQYF.

The rearrangement joins TRBV28 to TRBJ1-6; D is unclear. Germline lookup yields CDR1 MDHEN and CDR2 SYDVKM. The ends were cut back, 3 bases at V and 10 bases at J, with 13 bases in the middle. CDR3 length: 14 amino acids. CDR3 nucleotide sequence: TGTGCCAGCAGTTTTGCCCCTCCCGGATCACCCCTCCACTTT. Translating it yields CASSFAPPGSPLHF. Looking up the rest from reference TRBV28 and TRBJ1-6 gives the full variable domain: DVKVTQSSRYLVKRTGEKVFLECVQDMDHENMFWYRQDPGLGLRLIYFSYDVKMKEKGDIPEGYSVSREKKERFSLILESASTNQTSMYLCASSFAPPGSPLHFGNGTRLTVT.

This chain links TRBV5-1 with TRBJ1-2, with D uncertain. The CDR3 has 14 amino acids. The V and J ends lost 0 bases and 3 bases respectively, with 9 bases between them. The V gene's germline CDR1 is SGHRS and CDR2 YFSETQ. The CDR3 DNA reads TGCGCCAGCAGCTTGGAAGTCGGAGACTATGGCTACACCTTC. Its translation is CASSLEVGDYGYTF.

The J gene is TRBJ2-5, the V gene TRBV4-1; D not resolved. Trimming took 0 bases from V and 5 from J, leaving 19 bases between them. Germline V CDR1 and CDR2: MGHRA, YSYEKL. The CDR3 runs to 17 residues. The CDR3 region is CASSQEESIRMWETQYF. The CDR3, as DNA: TGCGCCAGCAGCCAAGAGGAAAGTATTAGGATGTGGGAGACCCAGTACTTC.

The chain carries TRBV5-1 and TRBJ1-1; possibly TRBD1 for D (5 bases). From germline, CDR1 is SGHRS and CDR2 YFSETQ. V lost 5 bases and J lost 0, with 17 bases in between. The CDR3 contains 16 residues. For the CDR3, the DNA is TGCGCCAGCAGGCCTACCGGGACCAACATGAACACTGAAGCTTTCTTT. Its protein product is CASRPTGTNMNTEAFF.

This chain connects TRBV30 to TRBJ1-4; 11 bases match TRBD1. Germline V lookup: CDR1 GTSNPN, CDR2 SVGIG (reference sequence). Germline trimming cut 0 bases from V and 3 bases from J; bases unmatched to any gene: 12. The CDR3 contains 19 residues. In DNA, the CDR3 is TGTGCCTGGAGTGTGGATCCGTGGGACAGGGGGTGGGCTAATGAAAAACTGTTTTTT. Translation gives CAWSVDPWDRGWANEKLFF.

This chain links TRBV30 with TRBJ1-1; D ambiguous. The length of the CDR3 is 13 residues. Per germline, CDR1 GTSNPN and CDR2 SVGIG (reference sequence). The germline V and J ends were trimmed by 1 base and 11 bases, with 17 bases remaining between them. This chain's CDR3 is CAWSGERTGMAFF. The DNA of the CDR3 is TGTGCCTGGAGTGGAGAAAGAACGGGGATGGCTTTCTTT.

This sequence joins TRBV4-1 and TRBJ2-6; unclear D gene. CDR3 length: 17 amino acids. Trimming left V 0 bases short and J 1 base short, with 10 bases between. Germline V gene sequence: CDR1 MGHRA, CDR2 YSYEKL. The CDR3 DNA reads as TGCGCCAGCAGCCAAGACAGTTCCTATTCTGGGGCCAACGTCCTGACTTTC. Its translation: CASSQDSSYSGANVLTF.

V usage is TRBV6-5 and J usage is TRBJ2-3, with D perhaps matching TRBD2 (6 bases). Germline-derived CDR1 and CDR2 are MNHEY and SVGAGI. The germline V and J ends were trimmed by 10 bases and 2 bases, with 10 bases remaining between them. The CDR3 contains 12 residues. Written as DNA, the CDR3 is TGTGCCACCCGGGGGTTCACAGATACGCAGTATTTT. It encodes CATRGFTDTQYF.